The 9 T cell receptor beta chains presented below share a single source sample, sequenced in a study of spatial heterogeneity in lung cancer. TCRdb processed the 5' RACE reads anew with MiXCR; each CDR3 protein has one entry. This sample has some 87,000 distinct CDR3 sequences, with roughly 8.7% found just once. This sample's time point: sample taken at primary tumor resection. Sequencing was performed on whole RNA extracted from tumor and nontumor lung tissue, or from frozen PBMC, and the material was left unsorted. Sequencing used PBMCs, obtained at surgery. Receptor source: a male donor with early-stage non-small cell lung cancer.

The V and J genes are TRBV28 and TRBJ2-7; D gene uncertain. The V gene lost 8 bases and the J gene lost 0 bases, with 14 bases spanning the gap. CDR3 length equals 14 residues. Germline CDR1 reads MDHEN; CDR2 reads SYDVKM. CDR3 protein: CASYRTVSSYEQYF. The CDR3 region has the DNA TGTGCCAGCTACCGGACGGTAAGCTCCTACGAGCAGTACTTC.

This chain links TRBV4-2 with TRBJ1-4; D gene ambiguous. In germline, CDR1 is LGHNA, CDR2 YNFKEQ. The CDR3 extends over 17 amino acids. V lost 1 base and J lost 0, with 12 bases in between. In DNA form, the CDR3 reads TGTGCCAGCAGCCAAGGAAGGCCAGTTGCAACTAATGAAAAACTGTTTTTT. Encoded protein: CASSQGRPVATNEKLFF.

This clonotype was seen a handful of times. The chain joins TRBV10-3 to TRBJ2-3, with TRBD1 as a possible D gene (6 bases). The V and J ends lost 2 bases and 0 bases respectively, with 6 bases between them. The germline CDR1 and CDR2 sequences are ENHRY and SYGVKD. CDR3 length equals 14 residues. This CDR3 is CAISERGSTDTQYF. In nucleotides, the CDR3 is TGTGCCATCAGTGAGAGGGGGAGCACAGATACGCAGTATTTT.

The V call is TRBV5-1, the J call TRBJ2-1, with D hard to call. CDR3 size: 15 residues. The germline V gene has CDR1 SGHRS and CDR2 YFSETQ. Trimming left V 2 bases short and J 2 bases short, with 11 bases between. The CDR3 DNA follows: TGCGCCAGCAGCTTCAGAGGTATTACCTACAATGAGCAGTTCTTC. Protein sequence: CASSFRGITYNEQFF. Full variable domain (missing parts from reference TRBV5-1 and TRBJ2-1): KAGVTQTPRYLIKTRGQQVTLSCSPISGHRSVSWYQQTPGQGLQFLFEYFSETQRNKGNFPGRFSGRQFSNSRSEMNVSTLELGDSALYLCASSFRGITYNEQFFGPGTRLTVL.

This clonotype occurred a few times. The CDR3 DNA follows: TGCAGTGCTCTTCCGGGACTGTCTTACGAGCAGTACTTC. Its translation is CSALPGLSYEQYF. This rearrangement joins TRBV20-1 to TRBJ2-7, with D maybe TRBD2 (6 bases). Germline V gene lookup returns CDR1 DFQATT and CDR2 SNEGSKA (reference sequence). V was cut by 5 bases and J by 4 bases, with 15 bases left in between. There are 13 residues in the CDR3.

There are many counts of this clonotype. The genes are TRBV29-1 and TRBJ2-1; 12 positions agree with TRBD2. Germline V gene lookup returns CDR1 SQVTM and CDR2 ANQGSEA. CDR3 size: 15 residues. V shed 7 bases and J 7 bases; nucleotides not matched to a gene: 11. Written as DNA, the CDR3 is TGCAGCGCTCGCTCGACTAGCGGGAGTGCAAATGAGCAGTTCTTC. Amino acids: CSARSTSGSANEQFF.

This chain links TRBV7-3 with TRBJ2-2; a weak D match, TRBD1 (6 bases). V lost 6 bases to trimming and J lost 7 bases, with 15 bases between them. The CDR3 consists of 14 residues. The V gene's germline CDR1 is SGHTA and CDR2 FQGTGA. The CDR3 here is CASSSTGTGGELFF. The CDR3 bases are TGTGCCAGCAGTTCAACAGGGACGGGCGGGGAGCTGTTTTTT.

V and J are TRBV28 and TRBJ1-2; D is unresolved. The CDR3 spans 11 residues. Germline V lookup: CDR1 MDHEN, CDR2 SYDVKM. The germline V and J ends were trimmed by 3 bases and 4 bases, with 3 bases remaining between them. The CDR3 nucleotides are TGTGCCAGCAGTTTTCTCTATGGCTACACCTTC. Amino acid sequence: CASSFLYGYTF.

This clonotype came up a few times. This chain uses TRBV15 with TRBJ2-1, with unresolved D. The CDR3 sequence is 13 residues long. Looked up from germline, CDR1 is LNHNV and CDR2 is YYDKDF (reference sequence). V was clipped by 0 bases and J by 10 bases, with 10 bases between them. Written as DNA, the CDR3 is TGTGCCACCAGCAGAGATCGCGCCTCAGAGCAGTTCTTC. This codes for CATSRDRASEQFF.